Below, 4 T cell receptor beta chains from the same sample are listed, as sequenced in a study of blood T cell repertoires in COVID-19. Repertoires were generated with immunoSEQ multiplex PCR, while TCRdb's copy carries only in-frame clones and drops some. The sample contains around 300,000 clones, about nine tenths of which appear only once. Sequenced sample: peripheral blood. All receptors derive from a woman in her twenties or thirties with COVID-19, enrolled during active disease.

The chain links TRBV7-9 to TRBJ2-3, with TRBD2 identical over 10 bases. Germline V gene data show CDR1 as SEHNR and CDR2 as FQNEAQ (reference sequence). The CDR3 extends over 15 amino acids. Losses at the gene ends were 5 bases for V and 1 base for J; bases not matched to a gene: 3. The CDR3 bases are TGTGCCAGCAGCATCGGGACTAGCGGCACAGATACGCAGTATTTT. This codes for CASSIGTSGTDTQYF.

The CDR3 reads CATSELPGQGATKFNQPQHF. In nucleotides, the CDR3 is TGTGCCACCAGTGAATTACCGGGACAGGGGGCGACGAAATTCAATCAGCCCCAGCATTTT. This sequence joins TRBV24-1 and TRBJ1-5; 12 bases are shared with TRBD1. J lost 3 bases, V lost 4 bases, and 15 bases had no gene match. Germline loops: CDR1 KGHDR, CDR2 SFDVKD. There are 20 residues in the CDR3.

This clone occurred once. The rearrangement links TRBV4-1 to TRBJ2-7; 8 bases match TRBD1. Per germline, CDR1 MGHRA and CDR2 YSYEKL. With 5 bases clipped from V and 5 bases from J, the junction kept 8 bases outside the gene matches. The CDR3 has 14 residues. CDR3 nucleotides: TGCGCCAGCAGCAACGGACAGGGCTCTAACGAGCAGTACTTC. Protein product: CASSNGQGSNEQYF.

Only a few counts were recorded for this clone. This chain uses TRBV13 with TRBJ1-6; D gene uncertain. Trimming removed 4 bases at V and 9 bases at J, with 16 bases between. This CDR3 is built from 15 residues. The germline CDR1 and CDR2 sequences are PRHDT and FYEKMQ (reference sequence). The CDR3 bases are TGTGCCAGCAGCTCCCGGGAAGAATGGGGTTCACCCCTCCACTTT. It encodes CASSSREEWGSPLHF.